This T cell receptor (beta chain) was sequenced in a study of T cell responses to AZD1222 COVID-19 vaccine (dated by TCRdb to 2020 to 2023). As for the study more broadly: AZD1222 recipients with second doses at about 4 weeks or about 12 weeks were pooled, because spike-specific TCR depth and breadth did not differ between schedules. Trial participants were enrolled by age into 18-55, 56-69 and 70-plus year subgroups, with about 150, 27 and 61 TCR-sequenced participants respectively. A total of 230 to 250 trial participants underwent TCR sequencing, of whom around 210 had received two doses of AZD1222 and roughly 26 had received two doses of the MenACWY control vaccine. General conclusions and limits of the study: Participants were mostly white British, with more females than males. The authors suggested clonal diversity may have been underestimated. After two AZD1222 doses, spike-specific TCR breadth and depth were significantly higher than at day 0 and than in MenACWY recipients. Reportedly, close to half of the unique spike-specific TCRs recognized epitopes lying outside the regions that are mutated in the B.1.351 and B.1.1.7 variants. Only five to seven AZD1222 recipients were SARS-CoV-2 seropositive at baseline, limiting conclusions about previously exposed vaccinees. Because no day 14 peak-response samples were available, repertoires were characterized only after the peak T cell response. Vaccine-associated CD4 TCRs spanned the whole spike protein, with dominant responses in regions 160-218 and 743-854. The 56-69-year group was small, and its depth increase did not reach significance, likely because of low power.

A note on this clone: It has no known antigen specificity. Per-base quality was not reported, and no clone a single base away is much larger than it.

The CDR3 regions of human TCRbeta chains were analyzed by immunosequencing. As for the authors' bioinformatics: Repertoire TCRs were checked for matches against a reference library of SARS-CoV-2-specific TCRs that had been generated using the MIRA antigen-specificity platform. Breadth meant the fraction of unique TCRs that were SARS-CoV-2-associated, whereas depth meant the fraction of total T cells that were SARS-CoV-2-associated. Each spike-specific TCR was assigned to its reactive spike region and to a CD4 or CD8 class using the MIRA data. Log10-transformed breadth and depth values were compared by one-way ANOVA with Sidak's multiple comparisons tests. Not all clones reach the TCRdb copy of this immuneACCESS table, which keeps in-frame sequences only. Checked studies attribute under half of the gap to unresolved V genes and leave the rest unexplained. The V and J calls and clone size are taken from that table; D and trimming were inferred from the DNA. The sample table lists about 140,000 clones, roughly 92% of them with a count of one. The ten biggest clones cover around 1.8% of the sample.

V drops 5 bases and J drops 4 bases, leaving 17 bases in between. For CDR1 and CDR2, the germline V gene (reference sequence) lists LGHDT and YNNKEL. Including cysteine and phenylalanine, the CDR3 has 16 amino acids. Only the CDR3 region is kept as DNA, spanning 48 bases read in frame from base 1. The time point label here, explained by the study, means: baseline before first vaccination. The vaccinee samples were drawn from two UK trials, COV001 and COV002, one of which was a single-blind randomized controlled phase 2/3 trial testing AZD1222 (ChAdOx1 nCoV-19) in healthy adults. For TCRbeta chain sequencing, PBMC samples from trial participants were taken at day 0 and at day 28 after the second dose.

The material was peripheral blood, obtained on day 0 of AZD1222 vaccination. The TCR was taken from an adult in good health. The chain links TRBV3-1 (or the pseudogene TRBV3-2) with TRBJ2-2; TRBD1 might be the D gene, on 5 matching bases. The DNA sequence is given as TGTGCCAGCAGCGCCCGAGAGTCAGGGTTCACCGGGGAGCTGTTTTTT. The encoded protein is CASSARESGFTGELFF.